These 8 T cell receptor beta chains came from one sample sequenced in a study of molecular identifiers for immune sequencing clone quantification. TCRdb re-analysed the PCR reads in MiXCR, keeping a single row per CDR3 protein. The table lists over 600,000 distinct CDR3 sequences, just under 20% of them singletons. Sequenced input: naive CD8+ T cells from blood, with Jurkat cell RNA spiked in. Subset: FACS-sorted CD8+CD4-CCR7+CD45RA+ naive T cells. These receptors all come from a human donor in good health. Some libraries in this study had Jurkat cell RNA spiked in.

This clonotype was seen ten or more times. The chain joins TRBV20-1 to TRBJ2-5; 9 bases map to TRBD1. With 5 bases clipped from V and 5 bases from J, the junction kept 12 bases outside the gene matches. There are 15 residues in the CDR3. CDR1 and CDR2 (germline): DFQATT, SNEGSKA (reference sequence). This CDR3 reads CSAPPPTGGLETQYF. In nucleotides, the CDR3 is TGCAGTGCTCCCCCCCCGACAGGGGGTTTGGAGACCCAGTACTTC.

This clonotype was seen ten or more times. This chain links TRBV5-6 with TRBJ2-1; D not resolved. Germline CDR1 is SGHDT and CDR2 is YYEEEE. V shed 7 bases and J shed 2 bases, with 19 bases lying between them. The CDR3 runs 16 residues. Written as DNA, the CDR3 is TGTGCCAGCGCCCGAGAAGGCGGCCCGCCCTACAATGAGCAGTTCTTC. It specifies CASAREGGPPYNEQFF.

A remark on this clonotype: It may be a read error: a sequence one base away is much more abundant. The chain couples TRBV11-2 to TRBJ1-4; D remains unclear. Germline CDR1 is SGHAT and CDR2 is FQNNGV. The CDR3 length is 17 residues. The DNA of the CDR3 is TGTGCCAGCAGCCCGACCCCCCGCATAGCAACTAATGAAGAACTGTTTTTT. It codes for CASSPTPRIATNEELFF.

The sample holds a few counts of this clonotype. The chain joins TRBV7-3 to TRBJ2-3; 7 bases are shared with TRBD2. V shed 5 bases and J 5 bases; nucleotides not matched to a gene: 4. The CDR3 is 13 residues long. Germline CDR1 reads SGHTA; CDR2 reads FQGTGA. CDR3 sequence: CASSALAKDTQYF. CDR3 coding DNA: TGTGCCAGCAGCGCACTAGCGAAAGATACGCAGTATTTT. Full variable domain (outside the CDR3, taken from reference TRBV7-3 and TRBJ2-3): GAGVSQTPSNKVTEKGKYVELRCDPISGHTALYWYRQSLGQGPEFLIYFQGTGAADDSGLPNDRFFAVRPEGSVSTLKIQRTERGDSAVYLCASSALAKDTQYFGPGTRLTVL.

V is TRBV7-3 and J is TRBJ2-3; TRBD1 agrees at 9 bases. Germline V gene data show CDR1 as SGHTA and CDR2 as FQGTGA. The CDR3 consists of 14 residues. Unmatched junction bases numbered 6, after V lost 5 bases and J lost 6 bases. The DNA of the CDR3 is TGTGCCAGCAGCCTCGGGACAGGGATGGATACGCAGTATTTT. Protein: CASSLGTGMDTQYF.

This clonotype has only a few counts. V and J are TRBV19 and TRBJ1-5; D perhaps matches TRBD1 (5 bases). CDR3 length: 14 amino acids. The V gene's germline CDR1 is LNHDA and CDR2 SQIVND (reference sequence). Between the trimmed V and J ends, which lost 6 bases and 1 base, there was a span of 10 bases. CDR3 DNA sequence: TGTGCCAGTAGGTCGGGACGAAGCAATCAGCCCCAGCATTTT. It encodes CASRSGRSNQPQHF.

The table lists this clonotype with many counts. The chain uses TRBV7-2 and TRBJ2-1; 8 bases fit TRBD2. The CDR3 extends over 15 amino acids. The ends lost 6 bases at V and 6 bases at J; junction bases unmatched: 10. Germline V lookup: CDR1 SGHTA, CDR2 FQGNSA. For the CDR3, the DNA is TGTGCCAGCAGTTCCGGGACTAGTCCTTTCAATGAGCAGTTCTTC. This encodes CASSSGTSPFNEQFF.

This clonotype was observed at least ten times. The rearrangement uses TRBV20-1 and TRBJ2-2, with 7 nucleotides matching TRBD2. The germline gives CDR1 DFQATT, CDR2 SNEGSKA (reference sequence). The CDR3 runs 15 residues. V dropped 1 base and J dropped 1; count of bases not matched to a gene: 3. In DNA, the CDR3 is TGCAGTGCTAGAGGCAGCGGGATGAACACCGGGGAGCTGTTTTTT. The encoded protein is CSARGSGMNTGELFF.